This T cell receptor (beta chain) was observed in a study of T cell repertoires in cytomegalovirus infection. This CDR3 spans 15 amino acids. Germline V gene lookup returns CDR1 MDHEN and CDR2 SYDVKM. With 5 bases removed from V and 3 bases from J, the gap between germline ends came to 17 bases. Overall study results and limits: HLA-C-restricted CMV clonotypes gave the most frequent clonotype in two of eight donors.

TCRdb redid the calling of the reads with MiXCR, one entry per CDR3 protein. The data hold 250,000 to 300,000 distinct CDR3 sequences, with about 13% observed a single time. This clonotype was recorded a few times. Its matching antigen is unknown. The sequencing input was PBMCs. The TCR originated in a human donor in good health (CMV status not recorded). Some clones in this sample may be carry-over from other donors' samples. This chain links TRBV28 with TRBJ2-7; tentative D call: TRBD1 (5 bases). In DNA, the CDR3 is TGTGCCAGCAGTCCTCAGGGCGTTCTTAGCTACGAGCAGTACTTC. Its protein product is CASSPQGVLSYEQYF. Full variable domain (missing parts from reference TRBV28 and TRBJ2-7): DVKVTQSSRYLVKRTGEKVFLECVQDMDHENMFWYRQDPGLGLRLIYFSYDVKMKEKGDIPEGYSVSREKKERFSLILESASTNQTSMYLCASSPQGVLSYEQYFGPGTRLTVT.